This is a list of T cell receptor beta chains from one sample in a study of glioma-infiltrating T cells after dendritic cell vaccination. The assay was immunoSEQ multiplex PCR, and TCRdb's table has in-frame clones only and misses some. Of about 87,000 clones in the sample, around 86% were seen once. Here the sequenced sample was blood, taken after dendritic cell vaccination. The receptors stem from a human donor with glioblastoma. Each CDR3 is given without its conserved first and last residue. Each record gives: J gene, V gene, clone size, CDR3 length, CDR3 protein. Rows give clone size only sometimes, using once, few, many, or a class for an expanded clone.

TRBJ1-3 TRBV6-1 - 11 ATLGLIGNTIY
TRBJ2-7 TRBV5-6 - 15 ASTASVLRAQGGEQY
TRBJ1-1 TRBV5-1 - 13 ASSPGTGVNTEAF
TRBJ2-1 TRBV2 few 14 ASSKPGLGGENEQF
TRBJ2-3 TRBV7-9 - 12 ASSLTLDTDTQY
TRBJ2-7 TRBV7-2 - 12 ASSLTSGGHEQY
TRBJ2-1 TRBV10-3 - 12 AIKGGDSFDEQF
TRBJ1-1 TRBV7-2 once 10 ASSPRAGEAF
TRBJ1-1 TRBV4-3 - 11 ANSQDRNTEAF
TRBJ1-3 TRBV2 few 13 ASSYLGSAGNTIY
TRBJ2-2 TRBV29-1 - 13 SVGPDISNTGELF
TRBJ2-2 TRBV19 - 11 ASSTGYTGELF
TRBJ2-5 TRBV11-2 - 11 ASSLQGEETQY
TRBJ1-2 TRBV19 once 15 ASSPSPRTPNNYGYT
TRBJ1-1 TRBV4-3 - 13 ASSQDAGVDTEAF
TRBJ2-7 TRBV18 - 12 ASSARTTSYEQY
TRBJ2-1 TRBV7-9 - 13 ASSFLDRVGDEQF
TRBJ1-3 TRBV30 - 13 AWSDPGISGNTIY
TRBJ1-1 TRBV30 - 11 AWTTGGYGEAF
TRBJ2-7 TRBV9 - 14 ASSPNSDGWFYEQY
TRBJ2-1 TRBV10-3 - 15 AISGPAPSRGGNEQF
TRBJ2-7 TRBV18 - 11 ASSPVGGYEQY
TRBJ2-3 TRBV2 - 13 ASSARDRETDTQY
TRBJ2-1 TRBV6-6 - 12 ASTLAGVYNEQF
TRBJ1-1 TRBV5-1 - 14 ASRPTPGQGSTEAF
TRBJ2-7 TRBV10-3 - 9 ASRGGYEQY
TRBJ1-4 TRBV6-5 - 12 ASTVSYTNEKLF
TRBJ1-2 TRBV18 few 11 ASSPQGRDGYT
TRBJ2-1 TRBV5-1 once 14 ASSNGLDSSYNEQF
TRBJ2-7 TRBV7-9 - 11 ASSLSGGYEQY
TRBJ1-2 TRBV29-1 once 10 SVSGGGYGYT
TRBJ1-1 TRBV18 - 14 ASSPTSTGDLTEAF
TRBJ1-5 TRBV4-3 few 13 ASSQDWRGAQPQH
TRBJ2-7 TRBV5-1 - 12 ASSLDGTATLQY
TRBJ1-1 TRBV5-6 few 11 ASSWDRETEAF
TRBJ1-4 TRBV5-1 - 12 ASSPDRGNEKLF
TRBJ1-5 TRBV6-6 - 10 ASTVIDQPQH
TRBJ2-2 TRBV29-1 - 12 SVFRGGRSGELF
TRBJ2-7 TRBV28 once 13 ASSSHRGPSYEQY
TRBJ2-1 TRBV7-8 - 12 ASSSRDRGPKQF
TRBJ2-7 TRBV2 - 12 ASTITGSSYEQY